The 4 T cell receptor beta chains below come from one sample, sequenced in a study of shared clonotypes between healthy human individuals. Method: immunoSEQ multiplex PCR; TCRdb's copy keeps in-frame clones and lacks some. The table shows some 490,000 clones, with 81% occurring only once. Material: PBMCs. The receptors originated from a woman in her 40s in good health. Some clones in this sample may be carry-over from other donors' samples.

The chain employs TRBV11-2 and TRBJ2-7, with TRBD2 identical over 16 bases. There are 19 residues in the CDR3. The J segment lost 0 bases and the V segment lost 5 bases, leaving 10 bases of the junction unmatched. CDR1 is SGHAT, CDR2 FQNNGV, per germline. The CDR3 DNA sequence: TGTGCCAGCAGCCCGCCGGGACTAGCGGGAGGGCTAAGCTCCTACGAGCAGTACTTC. Encoded protein: CASSPPGLAGGLSSYEQYF. The entire variable domain, with the rest obtained from reference TRBV11-2 and TRBJ2-7, is as follows: EAGVAQSPRYKIIEKRQSVAFWCNPISGHATLYWYQQILGQGPKLLIQFQNNGVVDDSQLPKDRFSAERLKGVDSTLKIQPAKLEDSAVYLCASSPPGLAGGLSSYEQYFGPGTRLTVT.

Concerning this clone: Just one base apart from a much larger clone, this may be a read error. The conserved phenylalanine or tryptophan is not found at the CDR3 terminus, so this likely reflects a read error. The genes are TRBV19 and TRBJ1-2; maybe TRBD1 (6 bases). Trimming took off 3 bases at V and 6 bases at J, with 20 bases between the two ends. The CDR3 totals 16 residues. Germline V CDR1 and CDR2: LNHDA, SQIVND (reference sequence). CDR3: CASSIRGRLLFHGYTL. The CDR3 DNA reads TGTGCCAGTAGTATCAGGGGTCGGCTCCTTTTTCATGGCTACACCTTA.

The chain carries TRBV6-6 and TRBJ1-2, with a weak D call TRBD1 (5 bases). CDR1 is MNHNY, CDR2 SVGAGI, per germline (reference sequence). With 6 bases removed from V and 7 bases from J, the gap between germline ends came to 9 bases. CDR3 length equals 11 residues. CDR3 sequence (DNA): TGTGCCAGCAGCAGGGTTGGTGGCTACACCTTC. Encoded protein: CASSRVGGYTF.

The chain employs TRBV29-1 and TRBJ2-5, with D possibly matching TRBD1 (5 bases). Germline loops: CDR1 SQVTM, CDR2 ANQGSEA. The CDR3 length is 12 residues. V dropped 4 bases and J dropped 4 bases, with 10 bases sitting between them. This CDR3 is CSVAGLGETQYF. The CDR3 coding sequence is TGCAGCGTTGCAGGGTTGGGAGAGACCCAGTACTTC.